The clone carrying this TCR beta chain was detected ten times or more. Its antigen is not identified. The second PCR ran about 6 to 12 cycles with a sample-barcoded 5' primer and J-beta primers. Every sample gave at least 3 million paired-end reads containing CDR3. TCRdb independently ran MiXCR on the 5' RACE reads; one entry per CDR3 protein. The repertoire has roughly 900,000 distinct CDR3 sequences, about 48% of them found once; the top ten carry 10% to 15%. Germline CDR1 is MGHRA and CDR2 is YSYEKL. The CDR3 extends over 11 amino acids. Trimming left V 5 bases short and J 5 bases short, with 7 bases between. The data were obtained in a study of blood T cells in healthy people across ages. The study, taken as a whole, reports: Comparison with aged donors showed that long-lived donors had more naive CD4+ cells and higher diversity.

The J gene is TRBJ2-7, the V gene TRBV4-1; D is undetermined. The clonotype originates from a man under 40 in good health. The sample was blood. CDR3 region: CASSGSDEQYF. DNA of the CDR3: TGCGCCAGCAGCGGGTCGGACGAGCAGTACTTC.